Below are 14 T cell receptor beta chains sequenced from a single sample in a study of blood T cell repertoires in COVID-19. Measured with immunoSEQ multiplex PCR; TCRdb has only the in-frame clones, and not every one. The sample consists of more than 50,000 clones, 89% of them appearing once. The sequenced sample consisted of peripheral blood. These receptors were taken from a man aged 60 to 75 with active COVID-19.

The rearrangement links TRBV4-2 to TRBJ1-1; D uncertain. Per germline, CDR1 LGHNA and CDR2 YNFKEQ. The CDR3 loop spans 15 amino acids. Trimming removed 0 bases from V and 1 base from J, with 9 bases in between. CDR3: CASSQEEGRNTEAFF. CDR3 DNA sequence: TGTGCCAGCAGCCAAGAGGAGGGTAGGAACACTGAAGCTTTCTTT.

The gene calls are TRBV21-1 and TRBJ2-3; the table's TRBD2 call for D was not verified on the DNA. TRBV21-1 counts as a pseudogene. The CDR3 extends over 18 amino acids. As DNA, the CDR3 is TGTGCCAGCAGCAAAGGGAGCGGGAGGGCCCGGGGCCCAGATACGCAGTATTTT. Its protein product is CASSKGSGRARGPDTQYF.

The V call is TRBV7-2, the J call TRBJ1-2; 8 bases match TRBD1. Germline V gene lookup returns CDR1 SGHTA and CDR2 FQGNSA. The CDR3 totals 13 residues. V trimming: 4 bases; J trimming: 2 bases; junction bases outside the gene matches: 0. As DNA, the CDR3 is TGTGCCAGCAGCTGGGACAGGAACTATGGCTACACCTTC. Protein: CASSWDRNYGYTF.

This chain connects TRBV3-1 (or the pseudogene TRBV3-2) to TRBJ1-5, with TRBD1 identical over 7 bases. The junction had 4 bases not matched to a gene; V was cut back by 4 bases and J by 7 bases. The CDR3 is 13 amino acids. Germline V gene sequence: CDR1 LGHDT, CDR2 YNNKEL (reference sequence). CDR3 in DNA: TGTGCCAGCAGCCGTCGACAGGGACAGCCCCAGCATTTT. Protein sequence: CASSRRQGQPQHF.

The V gene is TRBV6-5, the J gene TRBJ1-1; D gene uncertain. This CDR3 has 13 amino acids. Trimming cost V 10 bases and J 5 bases, with 17 bases left between them. Germline assignment: CDR1 MNHEY and CDR2 SVGAGI. This CDR3 reads CATSLQSGTEAFF. The CDR3 coding sequence is TGTGCCACATCATTACAGTCGGGGACTGAAGCTTTCTTT.

V is TRBV14 and J is TRBJ1-2; 7 positions agree with TRBD1. The CDR3 has 13 amino acids. Per germline, CDR1 SGHDN and CDR2 FVKESK. V lost 3 bases and J lost 4; bases outside the gene matches: 2. CDR3 nucleotides: TGTGCCAGCAGCCAGACAGGGTCCTATGGCTACACCTTC. Translated: CASSQTGSYGYTF.

This chain uses TRBV5-4 with TRBJ2-1; 8 bases fit TRBD2. The CDR3 covers 15 residues. V was pared by 5 bases and J by 5 bases, with 9 bases of the junction left unmatched. The germline CDR1 and CDR2 sequences are SGHNT and YYREEE (reference sequence). The CDR3 loop reads CASRESGRDHNEQFF. The CDR3, as DNA: TGTGCCAGCAGGGAAAGCGGGAGAGATCACAATGAGCAGTTCTTC. Supplemented by reference TRBV5-4 and TRBJ2-1, the full variable domain reads ETGVTQSPTHLIKTRGQQVTLRCSSQSGHNTVSWYQQALGQGPQFIFQYYREEENGRGNFPPRFSGLQFPNYSSELNVNALELDDSALYLCASRESGRDHNEQFFGPGTRLTVL.

This clone is a singleton in its sample. The V gene is TRBV7-2, the J gene TRBJ2-1, with 13 nucleotides matching TRBD2. This CDR3 contains 18 residues. The V gene end was trimmed by 3 bases and the J gene end by 1 base; junction bases not matched to a gene: 6. Germline V CDR1 and CDR2: SGHTA, FQGNSA. This CDR3 is CASSLTSGRQRSYNEQFF. As DNA, the CDR3 is TGTGCCAGCAGCTTGACTAGCGGGAGGCAAAGATCCTACAATGAGCAGTTCTTC.

The rearrangement uses TRBV27 and TRBJ1-1, with 7 bases identical to TRBD1. CDR1 and CDR2 from the germline V gene are MNHEY and SMNVEV (reference sequence). The CDR3 contains 14 residues. V was clipped by 5 bases and J by 5 bases; unmatched bases: 8. The CDR3 bases are TGTGCCAGCAGTGCCTCGGGACAGATAACTGAAGCTTTCTTT. Amino acid sequence: CASSASGQITEAFF.

The J gene is TRBJ1-1, the V gene TRBV6-2 or TRBV6-3, with 9 bases aligning to TRBD1. This CDR3 region has 16 residues. Trimming removed 2 bases from V and 1 base from J; junction bases left unmatched: 5. CDR1 and CDR2 from the germline V gene are MNHEY and SVGEGT. The DNA of the CDR3 is TGTGCCAGCAGTTACCGGGACAGGGTGAGGAACACTGAAGCTTTCTTT. It codes for CASSYRDRVRNTEAFF.

The rearrangement links TRBV5-5 to TRBJ2-3; TRBD2 aligns across 10 bases. V was clipped by 4 bases and J by 5 bases; unmatched bases: 13. The germline V gene has CDR1 SGHKS and CDR2 YYEKEE (reference sequence). The CDR3 length is 17 residues. CDR3 loop: CASSPSPSGSILDTQYF. The CDR3 nucleotides read TGTGCCAGCAGCCCGTCGCCTAGCGGGAGTATTTTAGATACGCAGTATTTT.

The genes are TRBV5-4 and TRBJ1-2; D perhaps matches TRBD1 (6 bases). The CDR3 sequence is 14 residues long. V was shortened by 4 bases and J by 8 bases, with 18 bases between the two germline ends. The germline CDR1 and CDR2 sequences are SGHNT and YYREEE (reference sequence). The CDR3 nucleotides are TGTGCCAGCAGCCAACAGGGCACCTATGAAGGCTACACCTTC. This gives the protein CASSQQGTYEGYTF.

This clone was detected once. The DNA for the CDR3 is TGTGCCAGCAGACCCCATGGGGGGAACTACGAGCAGTACTTC. This gives the protein CASRPHGGNYEQYF. The chain links TRBV3-1 (or the pseudogene TRBV3-2) to TRBJ2-7; weak D call: TRBD2 (6 bases). The V gene lost 6 bases and the J gene lost 3 bases, with 15 bases spanning the gap. This CDR3 spans 14 amino acids. Germline V lookup: CDR1 LGHDT, CDR2 YNNKEL (reference sequence).

The V gene is TRBV2, the J gene TRBJ2-3, with 7 bases lining up with TRBD2. There are 18 residues in the CDR3. Germline V gene lookup returns CDR1 SNHLY and CDR2 FYNNEI. Trimming at V came to 4 bases and at J to 2 bases, leaving 15 bases not matched to a gene. CDR3 nucleotide sequence: TGTGCCAGCAGTGTCTTTGCTGGGCCTAGCGGTATCACAGATACGCAGTATTTT. Amino acids: CASSVFAGPSGITDTQYF. Complete variable domain (other parts from reference TRBV2 and TRBJ2-3): EPEVTQTPSHQVTQMGQEVILRCVPISNHLYFYWYRQILGQKVEFLVSFYNNEISEKSEIFDDQFSVERPDGSNFTLKIRSTKLEDSAMYFCASSVFAGPSGITDTQYFGPGTRLTVL.